The source of this T cell receptor beta chain is a study of T cell responses to AZD1222 COVID-19 vaccine. Only in-frame clones appear in the TCRdb table, and some are missing; sequencing was by immunoSEQ multiplex PCR. This sample has 180,000 or so clones, with roughly 92% found just once. Germline CDR1 reads LNHDA; CDR2 reads SQIVND (reference sequence). The V gene end was trimmed by 5 bases and the J gene end by 3 bases; junction bases not matched to a gene: 10. The CDR3 consists of 17 residues. Regarding the study as a whole: Donors, mostly white British, included more females; clonal diversity was possibly underestimated.

Regarding this clone: Its antigen is not known.

The TCR was taken from an adult who received the AZD1222 COVID-19 vaccine. Sequences were derived from peripheral blood, sampled 28 days after the second AZD1222 dose. The rearrangement joins TRBV19 to TRBJ2-7; 13 positions agree with TRBD2. The CDR3 spells CASSPRRTSGGSYEQYF. The CDR3 nucleotides read TGTGCCAGTAGTCCCCGAAGGACTAGCGGGGGAAGCTACGAGCAGTACTTC.